These T cell receptor beta chains were read from a single sample in a study of T cells in localized non-small cell lung cancer. Measured with immunoSEQ multiplex PCR; TCRdb has only the in-frame clones, and not every one. Among around 70,000 clones listed, less than 90% were seen once. The sample consisted of peripheral blood, taken before any cancer treatment. All receptors derive from a male donor aged 60 or older with stage III squamous cell lung carcinoma. Both conserved end residues are part of each CDR3. D genes are given only for firm matches. Part of the rows lack a size; the others show once, few, many or a class for expanded clones.

J,D,size,V,DNA,CDR3
TRBJ1-5,.,.,TRBV5-1,TGCGCCAGCAGCTTGGCAGGGCACCAGCCCCAGCATTTT,CASSLAGHQPQHF
TRBJ1-4,TRBD1,.,TRBV10-3,TGTGCCATCAGTGATCACAGGGGGGGACCTAATGAAAAACTGTTTTTT,CAISDHRGGPNEKLFF
TRBJ1-5,TRBD1,.,TRBV6-4,TGTGCCAGCAGGGGCGGTGGACAGGTTTGGAGTCAGCCCCAGCATTTT,CASRGGGQVWSQPQHF
TRBJ2-5,TRBD2,.,TRBV2,TGTGCCAGCATCATAGCGGGGGGGACCCCTGTAGAGACCCAGTACTTC,CASIIAGGTPVETQYF
TRBJ1-1,.,.,TRBV5-1,TGCGCCAGCAGCCCGGAGGGGATCCATGACACTGAAGCTTTCTTT,CASSPEGIHDTEAFF
TRBJ2-7,.,.,TRBV11-1,TGTGCCAGCAGTGTTCAGGGGTATAGCGAGCAGTACTTC,CASSVQGYSEQYF
TRBJ2-3,TRBD1,once,TRBV7-9,TGTGCCAGCAGCTTATGGGGCGGACAGGGGGCTAGCACAGATACGCAGTATTTT,CASSLWGGQGASTDTQYF
TRBJ1-4,.,.,TRBV6-6,TGTGCCAGCAGTTACTCAAGGGAAAAACTGTTTTTT,CASSYSREKLFF
TRBJ2-4,.,.,TRBV7-8,TGTGCCAGCAGCTTAGAAAGGACCAAAAACATTCAGTACTTC,CASSLERTKNIQYF
TRBJ2-3,TRBD2,.,TRBV6-6,TGTGCCAGCAGTTACTCCACACTAGCGGGGGTGGATACGCAGTATTTT,CASSYSTLAGVDTQYF
TRBJ1-1,.,once,TRBV6-5,TGTGCCAGCAGTCCTACAGGGATCCGCACTGAAGCTTTCTTT,CASSPTGIRTEAFF
TRBJ1-3,.,.,TRBV4-3,TGCGCCAGCAGCCAGGATTGGGCAGGCTCTGGAAACACCATATATTTT,CASSQDWAGSGNTIYF
TRBJ2-1,.,.,TRBV27,TGTGCCAGCAGCTCCCTCGGCGGCTACAATGAGCAGTTCTTC,CASSSLGGYNEQFF
TRBJ1-2,.,.,TRBV18,TGTGCCAGCTCACCCCGGGAAGAGCCAGGGAATGGCTACACCTTC,CASSPREEPGNGYTF
TRBJ2-7,.,.,TRBV6-6,TGTGCCAGCAGTGAGATGGGGGGCGAGCAGTACTTC,CASSEMGGEQYF
TRBJ1-2,.,.,TRBV6-1,TGTGCCAGCCGCATACAGTACTATGGCTACACCTTC,CASRIQYYGYTF
TRBJ1-6,.,.,TRBV9,TGTGCCAGCAGCGCCAGGGGTGGGAATTCACCCCTCCACTTT,CASSARGGNSPLHF
TRBJ2-3,.,.,TRBV19,TGTGCCAGTAGTTATCGGTCCCTTTCTGATACGCAGTATTTT,CASSYRSLSDTQYF
TRBJ1-1,.,.,TRBV12-5,TGTGCTAGTGGTTTGGCCGGCGGGCCCACTGAAGCTTTCTTT,CASGLAGGPTEAFF
TRBJ1-2,TRBD1,.,TRBV5-1,TGCGCCAGCAGCCCAGAACAGGGGGCTCGCTATGGCTACACCTTC,CASSPEQGARYGYTF
TRBJ1-3,.,.,TRBV7-2,TGTGCCAGCAGCCTATCGGACACCGCTGGAGGAAACACCATATATTTT,CASSLSDTAGGNTIYF
TRBJ1-1,TRBD1,.,TRBV4-3,TGCGCCAGCAGCCCATCGTCGGTGACAGGGGCTGAAGCTTTCTTT,CASSPSSVTGAEAFF
TRBJ1-1,TRBD1,.,TRBV5-1,TGCGCCAGCAGCTTGGCCATCGGACAGGGGGGGACTGAAGCTTTCTTT,CASSLAIGQGGTEAFF
TRBJ2-1,TRBD2,once,TRBV7-2,TGTGCCAGCAGCTACCCCGGGGGGGGTAGTGAGCAGTTCTTC,CASSYPGGGSEQFF
TRBJ1-2,.,.,TRBV10-3,TGTGCCGTCCTAAACACGCTATCTAACTATGGCTACACCTTC,CAVLNTLSNYGYTF
TRBJ2-7,.,.,TRBV6-1,TGTGCCAGCAGTGGGGACATCTACGAGCAGTACTTC,CASSGDIYEQYF
TRBJ2-5,TRBD1,.,TRBV5-1,TGCGCCAGCACAAGAACAGGGGCCCCACAAGAGACCCAGTACTTC,CASTRTGAPQETQYF
TRBJ2-5,.,.,TRBV19,TGTGCGACTGGATTGGGGGAATGGGAGACCCAGTACTTC,CATGLGEWETQYF
TRBJ1-1,.,.,TRBV27,TGTGCCAGCAGTTTAAAGGGACGGCTGAACACTGAAGCTTTCTTT,CASSLKGRLNTEAFF
TRBJ2-7,.,.,TRBV19,TGTGCCAGTAGTATAGGGGGCACGGGCGGCGCCTACGAGCAGTACTTC,CASSIGGTGGAYEQYF
TRBJ1-2,.,.,TRBV29-1,TGCAGCGTGGACCCTGACAGCTATGGCTACACCTTC,CSVDPDSYGYTF
TRBJ1-5,.,.,TRBV19,TGTGCCAGTAGTCCGGGGCGCAATCAGCCCCAGCATTTT,CASSPGRNQPQHF
TRBJ2-1,TRBD2,.,TRBV30,TGTGCCTGGCTGCCTGGAGTTAGCGGGGTACAGTTCTTC,CAWLPGVSGVQFF